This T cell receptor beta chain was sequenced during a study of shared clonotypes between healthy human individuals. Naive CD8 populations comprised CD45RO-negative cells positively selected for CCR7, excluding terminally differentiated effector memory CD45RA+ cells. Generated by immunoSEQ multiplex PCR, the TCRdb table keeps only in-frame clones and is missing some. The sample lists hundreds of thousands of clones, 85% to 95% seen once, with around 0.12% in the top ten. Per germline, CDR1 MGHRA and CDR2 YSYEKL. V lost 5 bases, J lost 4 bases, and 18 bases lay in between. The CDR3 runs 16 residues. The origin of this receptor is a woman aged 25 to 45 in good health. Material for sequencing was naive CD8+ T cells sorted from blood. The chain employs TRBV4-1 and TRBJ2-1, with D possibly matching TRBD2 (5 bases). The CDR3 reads CASSDRSQRPYNEQFF. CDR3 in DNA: TGCGCCAGCAGCGATCGCTCCCAGCGGCCTTACAATGAGCAGTTCTTC.